This T cell receptor (beta chain) was captured in a study of blood T cell repertoires in COVID-19. Study at large: T cells, B-cell-depleted T cells, or PBMCs supplied cDNA or gDNA.

The participants were between about 18 and 89 years old and came from roughly 24 US areas. Two negative PCRs, clearance, or symptom resolution characterized the recovered Cohort 3 donors. Some clones are missing from TCRdb's copy, which holds only in-frame ones; the method was immunoSEQ multiplex PCR. This table has approximately 290,000 clones, 70% to 90% appearing once. The receptor was derived from a woman aged 25 to 39 who had recovered from COVID-19. The sequenced sample was PBMCs or T cells enriched from blood (not recorded which).

The CDR3 is CASSPSRGVGYTF. The CDR3 DNA sequence: TGTGCCAGCTCACCATCTCGGGGGGTTGGCTACACCTTC. V gene TRBV18 combines with J gene TRBJ1-2; possibly TRBD1 for D (5 bases). The germline gives CDR1 KGHSH, CDR2 LQKENI. Deletions cut 2 bases from V and 7 bases from J, with 11 bases between. This CDR3 spans 13 amino acids.